The 24 T cell receptor beta chains below come from one sample, sequenced in a study of blood T cell repertoires in COVID-19 (dated by TCRdb to about 2020). The method was the immunoSEQ multiplex PCR assay. TCRdb took over this immuneACCESS table, retaining in-frame rearrangements with V and J assigned. Such tables are incomplete; in checked studies, under half of the missing clones stem from an unresolved V gene, and the remainder is unexplained. Here the sample has under 300,000 clones; 75% to 90% occur a single time. The ten largest clones capture over 1.5% of the sample. Material for sequencing was PBMCs or T cells enriched from blood (not recorded which). The source is a woman aged 50 to 60 who had recovered from COVID-19.

The CDR3 bases are TGTGCCAGCAGCTTCCAGGGATCCGTTTATTCACCCCTCCACTTT. Residues: CASSFQGSVYSPLHF. The chain is built from TRBV7-2 and TRBJ1-6, with a weak D call TRBD1 (5 bases). Germline values: CDR1 SGHTA, CDR2 FQGNSA. This CDR3 region has 15 residues. The V gene lost 3 bases and the J gene lost 8 bases, with 14 bases spanning the gap.

V is TRBV25-1 and J is TRBJ1-1; D is uncertain. From germline, CDR1 is MGHDK and CDR2 SYGVNS. V was cut by 1 base and J by 3 bases, with 9 bases left in between. The CDR3 spans 14 residues. The CDR3 DNA is TGTGCCAGCAGTGAATCCGGGGTTCACACTGAAGCTTTCTTT. Amino acids: CASSESGVHTEAFF.

The J gene is TRBJ1-2, the V gene TRBV5-1; 7 bases agree with TRBD1. Germline trimming cut 0 bases from V and 6 bases from J; bases unmatched to any gene: 5. This CDR3 spans 14 amino acids. Germline CDR1 SGHRS, CDR2 YFSETQ. The CDR3 coding sequence is TGCGCCAGCAGCTTGGCGGGGGACAGTGATGGCTACACCTTC. It is translated as CASSLAGDSDGYTF.

In its sample, this clone was seen a few times. The chain is built from TRBV7-8 and TRBJ2-1; TRBD2 matches at 11 bases. The V gene's germline CDR1 is SGHVS and CDR2 FQNEAQ. The CDR3 spans 15 residues. V was pared by 5 bases and J by 4 bases, with 4 bases of the junction left unmatched. Here the CDR3 reads CASSIGTSGYNEQFF. Here the CDR3 DNA reads TGTGCCAGCAGCATTGGGACTAGCGGATACAATGAGCAGTTCTTC.

The chain employs TRBV4-1 and TRBJ2-7; TRBD1 might be the D (5 bases). Germline V CDR1 and CDR2: MGHRA, YSYEKL. The V end was cut by 0 bases, the J end by 2 bases, with 14 bases between. The CDR3 has 16 residues. DNA of the CDR3: TGCGCCAGCAGCCAAGAATCCCAGGGAACTACCTACGAGCAGTACTTC. This sequence encodes CASSQESQGTTYEQYF.

The chain is built from TRBV11-3 and TRBJ2-2; 7 bases are a match to TRBD1. CDR3 size: 14 residues. Germline loops: CDR1 SGHNT, CDR2 YENEEA. Unmatched junction bases numbered 1, after V lost 6 bases and J lost 0 bases. The CDR3 protein is CASRTGPNTGELFF. CDR3 nucleotide sequence: TGTGCCAGCAGGACAGGGCCGAACACCGGGGAGCTGTTTTTT.

The V gene is TRBV7-2, the J gene TRBJ2-5; perhaps TRBD2 as D (6 bases). Trimming shortened V by 1 base and J by 3 bases, and 12 bases separated the two germline ends. CDR1 is SGHTA and CDR2 is FQGNSA in the germline V gene. The CDR3 consists of 15 residues. CDR3 coding DNA: TGTGCCAGCAGCTTAGGTAGTAGCGGAAAAGAGACCCAGTACTTC. Its protein is CASSLGSSGKETQYF. Using reference TRBV7-2 and TRBJ2-5 for the parts outside the CDR3, the full variable domain is GAGVSQSPSNKVTEKGKDVELRCDPISGHTALYWYRQSLGQGLEFLIYFQGNSAPDKSGLPSDRFSAERTGGSVSTLTIQRTQQEDSAVYLCASSLGSSGKETQYFGPGTRLLVL.

This chain uses TRBV5-1 with TRBJ2-3; 8 bases agree with TRBD2. The J segment lost 6 bases and the V segment lost 0 bases, leaving 12 bases of the junction unmatched. The CDR3 contains 17 residues. The germline CDR1 and CDR2 sequences are SGHRS and YFSETQ. Here the CDR3 reads CASSLAPSGRFEDTQYF. In nucleotides, the CDR3 is TGCGCCAGCAGCTTGGCACCCAGCGGGAGATTTGAGGATACGCAGTATTTT.

This clone was counted once. The chain links TRBV3-1 (or the pseudogene TRBV3-2) to TRBJ2-1; 14 nucleotides match TRBD2. The length of the CDR3 is 16 residues. The V gene's germline CDR1 is LGHDT and CDR2 YNNKEL (reference sequence). J gave up 8 bases and V 5 bases, and 8 bases lay outside the gene matches. The CDR3 sequence is CASSIRLAGGPHEQFF. The CDR3 region has the DNA TGTGCCAGCAGCATTCGACTAGCGGGAGGGCCCCATGAGCAGTTCTTC.

The V gene is TRBV5-1, the J gene TRBJ1-4; D ambiguous. Germline assignment: CDR1 SGHRS and CDR2 YFSETQ. The CDR3 is 15 amino acids. Between the trimmed V and J ends, which lost 4 bases and 3 bases, there was a span of 13 bases. CDR3 protein: CASSQDWGSNEKLFF. CDR3 coding DNA: TGCGCCAGCAGCCAGGACTGGGGATCTAATGAAAAACTGTTTTTT. Variable domain in full (rest from reference TRBV5-1 and TRBJ1-4): KAGVTQTPRYLIKTRGQQVTLSCSPISGHRSVSWYQQTPGQGLQFLFEYFSETQRNKGNFPGRFSGRQFSNSRSEMNVSTLELGDSALYLCASSQDWGSNEKLFFGSGTQLSVL.

This clone appeared once. The V and J genes are TRBV15 and TRBJ1-1; D is undetermined. CDR3 length: 15 amino acids. In germline, CDR1 is LNHNV, CDR2 YYDKDF (reference sequence). V shed 2 bases and J shed 5 bases, with 15 bases lying between them. The DNA of the CDR3 is TGTGCCACCAGCAGACCGGCGGGAGGGTTAACTGAAGCTTTCTTT. The encoded protein is CATSRPAGGLTEAFF.

The chain joins TRBV28 to TRBJ2-5, with TRBD2 as a possible D gene (6 bases). This CDR3 has 13 amino acids. Germline V lookup: CDR1 MDHEN, CDR2 SYDVKM. The V end was cut by 5 bases, the J end by 1 base, with 8 bases between. CDR3 coding DNA: TGTGCCAGCAGTGCCGGGAGCCAAGAGACCCAGTACTTC. The encoded protein is CASSAGSQETQYF.

This chain connects TRBV19 to TRBJ1-4; D is unclear. The V end was cut by 10 bases, the J end by 8 bases, with 14 bases between. The CDR3 runs to 12 residues. Germline CDR1 is LNHDA and CDR2 is SQIVND (reference sequence). Here the CDR3 DNA reads TGTGCCACAGGAGGTTTGGCCGAAAAACTGTTTTTT. It is translated as CATGGLAEKLFF.

The V call is TRBV28, the J call TRBJ1-2, with unresolved D. The CDR3 totals 12 residues. The germline V gene encodes CDR1 MDHEN and CDR2 SYDVKM. Trimming removed 2 bases at V and 8 bases at J, with 9 bases between. The CDR3 loop is CASSLVGLGYTF. The CDR3 DNA is TGTGCCAGCAGTTTAGTTGGGCTAGGCTACACCTTC.

V usage is TRBV28 and J usage is TRBJ2-6; TRBD1 might be the D (5 bases). Germline loops: CDR1 MDHEN, CDR2 SYDVKM. The CDR3 has 17 residues. Trimming left V 3 bases short and J 0 bases short, with 12 bases between. The CDR3 reads CASSFPRQTSGANVLTF. CDR3 nucleotides: TGTGCCAGCAGTTTTCCCAGACAGACCTCTGGGGCCAACGTCCTGACTTTC.

This rearrangement joins TRBV5-1 to TRBJ1-1; no clear D gene. The CDR3 has 15 amino acids. Germline assignment: CDR1 SGHRS and CDR2 YFSETQ. Trimming removed 0 bases at V and 7 bases at J, with 16 bases between. The CDR3 sequence: CASSLAPGSVSEAFF. The CDR3, as DNA: TGCGCCAGCAGCTTGGCGCCCGGGAGCGTCAGTGAAGCTTTCTTT.

This chain uses TRBV5-4 with TRBJ2-5; possibly TRBD2 for D (5 bases). Germline lookup yields CDR1 SGHNT and CDR2 YYREEE (reference sequence). The CDR3 is 13 amino acids. The V gene lost 1 base and the J gene lost 12 bases, with 16 bases spanning the gap. CDR3 nucleotide sequence: TGTGCCAGCAGCTTGATAGGAAAGAACGGGAAGTACTTC. As protein: CASSLIGKNGKYF.

V usage is TRBV10-3 and J usage is TRBJ1-5; D is possibly TRBD1 (5 bases). The CDR3 length is 16 residues. The ends were cut back, 0 bases at V and 3 bases at J, with 12 bases in the middle. Germline-derived CDR1 and CDR2 are ENHRY and SYGVKD. The CDR3 sequence is CAISESVGGSNQPQHF. The CDR3 coding sequence is TGTGCCATCAGTGAGTCTGTGGGGGGTTCCAATCAGCCCCAGCATTTT.

V is TRBV6-2 or TRBV6-3 and J is TRBJ2-3, with D possibly TRBD2 on 6 matching bases. In germline, CDR1 is MNHEY, CDR2 SVGEGT. The CDR3 is made up of 13 amino acids. Trimming stripped 0 bases from V and 5 bases from J, with 6 bases between. The DNA of the CDR3 is TGTGCCAGCAGTTACTCGGGAGGAGATACGCAGTATTTT. Translation: CASSYSGGDTQYF.

The rearrangement links TRBV7-8 to TRBJ2-1; 9 bases are shared with TRBD1. CDR1 is SGHVS, CDR2 FQNEAQ, per germline. CDR3 length: 18 residues. After removal of 0 bases from V and 8 bases from J, the junction contained 14 bases not matched to a gene. CDR3 sequence: CASSLAQAGDRDKYEQFF. CDR3 in DNA: TGTGCCAGCAGCTTAGCCCAGGCGGGGGACAGGGATAAGTATGAGCAGTTCTTC.

The rearrangement uses TRBV7-8 and TRBJ2-5; no definite D call. Trimming cost V 5 bases and J 4 bases, with 8 bases left between them. Germline CDR1 is SGHVS and CDR2 is FQNEAQ. This CDR3 region has 12 residues. The DNA for the CDR3 is TGTGCCAGCAGCCCAAACATAGAGACCCAGTACTTC. Residues: CASSPNIETQYF. Looking up the rest from reference TRBV7-8 and TRBJ2-5 gives the full variable domain: GAGVSQSPRYKVAKRGQDVALRCDPISGHVSLFWYQQALGQGPEFLTYFQNEAQLDKSGLPSDRFFAERPEGSVSTLKIQRTQQEDSAVYLCASSPNIETQYFGPGTRLLVL.

The V gene is TRBV27, the J gene TRBJ2-7; 7 nucleotides agree with TRBD1. V was pared by 2 bases and J by 3 bases, with 7 bases of the junction left unmatched. CDR1 is MNHEY, CDR2 SMNVEV, per germline (reference sequence). CDR3 length equals 15 residues. The CDR3 protein is CASSLRGQTYYEQYF. The CDR3 region has the DNA TGTGCCAGCAGTTTAAGGGGACAGACTTACTACGAGCAGTACTTC.

The V gene is TRBV7-8, the J gene TRBJ1-6; 8 bases map to TRBD1. Germline values: CDR1 SGHVS, CDR2 FQNEAQ. The trim removed 5 bases at V and 3 bases at J, leaving 6 bases unmatched. The CDR3 loop spans 16 amino acids. The DNA of the CDR3 is TGTGCCAGCAGCCCCACAGGGGGATACTATAATTCACCCCTCCACTTT. It specifies CASSPTGGYYNSPLHF.

The chain joins TRBV5-3 to TRBJ2-7, with 10 positions matching TRBD1. TRBV5-3 is labeled an ORF, and its function is uncertain. The V segment lost 5 bases and the J segment 3 bases; nucleotides outside the gene matches: 8. The CDR3 has 15 residues. The CDR3 is CARSYHRDRGYEQYF. The CDR3 DNA is TGTGCCAGAAGTTATCACCGGGACAGGGGCTACGAGCAGTACTTC.